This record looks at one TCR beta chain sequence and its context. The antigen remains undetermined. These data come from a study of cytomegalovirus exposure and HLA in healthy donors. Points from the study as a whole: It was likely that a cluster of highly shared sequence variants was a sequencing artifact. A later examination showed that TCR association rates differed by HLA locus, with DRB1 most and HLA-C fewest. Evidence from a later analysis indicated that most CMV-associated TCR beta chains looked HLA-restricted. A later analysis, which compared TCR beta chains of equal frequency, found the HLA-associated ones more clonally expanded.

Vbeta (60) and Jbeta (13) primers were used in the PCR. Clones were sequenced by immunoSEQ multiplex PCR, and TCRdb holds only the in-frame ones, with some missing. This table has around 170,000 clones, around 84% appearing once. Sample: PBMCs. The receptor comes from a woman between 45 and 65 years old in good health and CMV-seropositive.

The chain's CDR3 is CASSLGLAVYNEQFF. The CDR3 DNA reads TGTGCCAGCAGCTTGGGACTAGCGGTCTACAATGAGCAGTTCTTC. This chain joins TRBV7-2 and TRBJ2-1; 11 bases map to TRBD2. The V segment lost 3 bases and the J segment 3 bases; nucleotides outside the gene matches: 1. The CDR3 extends over 15 amino acids. Germline assignment: CDR1 SGHTA and CDR2 FQGNSA.